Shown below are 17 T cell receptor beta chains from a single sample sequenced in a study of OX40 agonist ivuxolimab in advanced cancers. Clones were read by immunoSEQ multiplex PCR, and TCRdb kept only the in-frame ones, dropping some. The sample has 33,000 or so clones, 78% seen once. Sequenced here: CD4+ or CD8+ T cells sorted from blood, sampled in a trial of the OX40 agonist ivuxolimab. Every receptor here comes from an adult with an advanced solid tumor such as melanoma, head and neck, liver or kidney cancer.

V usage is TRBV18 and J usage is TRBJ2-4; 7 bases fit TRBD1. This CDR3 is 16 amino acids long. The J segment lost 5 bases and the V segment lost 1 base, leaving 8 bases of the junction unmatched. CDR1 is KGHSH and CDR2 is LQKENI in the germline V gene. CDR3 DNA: TGTGCCAGCTCACCACGGGACAGTACAATTCAAAACATTCAGTACTTC. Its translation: CASSPRDSTIQNIQYF.

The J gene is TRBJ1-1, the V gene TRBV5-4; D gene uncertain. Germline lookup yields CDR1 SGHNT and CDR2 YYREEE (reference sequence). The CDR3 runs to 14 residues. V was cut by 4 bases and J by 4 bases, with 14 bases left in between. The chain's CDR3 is CASSLRGSGTEAFF. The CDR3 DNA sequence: TGTGCCAGCAGCCTCCGGGGAAGTGGCACTGAAGCTTTCTTT.

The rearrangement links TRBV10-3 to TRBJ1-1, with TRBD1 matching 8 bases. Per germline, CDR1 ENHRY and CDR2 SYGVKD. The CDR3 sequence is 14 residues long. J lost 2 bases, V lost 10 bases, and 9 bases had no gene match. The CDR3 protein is CATQSDRANTEAFF. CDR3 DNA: TGTGCCACCCAATCGGACAGGGCCAACACTGAAGCTTTCTTT.

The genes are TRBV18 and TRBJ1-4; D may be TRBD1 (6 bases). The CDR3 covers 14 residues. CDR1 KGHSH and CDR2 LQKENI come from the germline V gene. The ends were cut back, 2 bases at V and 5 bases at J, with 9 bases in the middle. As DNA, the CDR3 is TGTGCCAGCTCACCAGGACAGAAGAATGAAAAACTGTTTTTT. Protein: CASSPGQKNEKLFF.

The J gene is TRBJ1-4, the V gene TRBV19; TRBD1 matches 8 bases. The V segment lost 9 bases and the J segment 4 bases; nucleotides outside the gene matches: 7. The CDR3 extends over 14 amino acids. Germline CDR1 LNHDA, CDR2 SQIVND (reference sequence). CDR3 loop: CASGDRGRNEKLFF. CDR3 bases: TGTGCCAGCGGAGACAGGGGACGTAATGAAAAACTGTTTTTT.

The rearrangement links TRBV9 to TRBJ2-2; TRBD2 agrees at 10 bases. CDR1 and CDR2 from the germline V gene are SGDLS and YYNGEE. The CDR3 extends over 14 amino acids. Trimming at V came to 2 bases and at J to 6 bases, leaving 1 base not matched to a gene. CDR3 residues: CASSVLAGAGELFF. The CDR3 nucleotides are TGTGCCAGCAGCGTTCTAGCGGGAGCCGGGGAGCTGTTTTTT.

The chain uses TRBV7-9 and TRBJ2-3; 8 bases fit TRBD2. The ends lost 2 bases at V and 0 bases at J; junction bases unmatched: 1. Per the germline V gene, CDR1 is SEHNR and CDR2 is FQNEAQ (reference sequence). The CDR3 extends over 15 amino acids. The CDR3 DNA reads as TGTGCCAGCAGCTTAACGGGAGGGAGCACAGATACGCAGTATTTT. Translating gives CASSLTGGSTDTQYF.

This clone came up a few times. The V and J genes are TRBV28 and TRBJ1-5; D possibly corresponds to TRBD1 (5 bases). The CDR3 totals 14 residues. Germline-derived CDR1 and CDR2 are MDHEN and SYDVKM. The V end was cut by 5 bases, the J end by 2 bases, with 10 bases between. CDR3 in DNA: TGTGCCAGCAGTCCAGGGATAGGCAATCAGCCCCAGCATTTT. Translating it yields CASSPGIGNQPQHF.

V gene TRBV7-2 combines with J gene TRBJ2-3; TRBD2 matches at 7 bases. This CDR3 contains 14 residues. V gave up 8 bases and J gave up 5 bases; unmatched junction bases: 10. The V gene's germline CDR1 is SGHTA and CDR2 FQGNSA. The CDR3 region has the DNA TGTGCCAGCGCGGGGGAGATCCACGGAGATACGCAGTATTTT. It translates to CASAGEIHGDTQYF.

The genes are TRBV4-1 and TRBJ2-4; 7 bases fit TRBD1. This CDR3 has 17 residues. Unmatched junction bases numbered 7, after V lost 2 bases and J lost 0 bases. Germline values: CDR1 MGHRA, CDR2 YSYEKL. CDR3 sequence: CASSQLQGESAKNIQYF. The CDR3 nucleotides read TGCGCCAGCAGCCAACTCCAGGGGGAATCAGCCAAAAACATTCAGTACTTC.

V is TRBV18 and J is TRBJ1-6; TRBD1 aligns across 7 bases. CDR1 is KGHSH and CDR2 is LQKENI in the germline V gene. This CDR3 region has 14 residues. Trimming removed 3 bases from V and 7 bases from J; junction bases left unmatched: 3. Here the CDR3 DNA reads TGTGCCAGCTCACCGCGGGACAGCAATTCACCCCTCCACTTT. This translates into CASSPRDSNSPLHF. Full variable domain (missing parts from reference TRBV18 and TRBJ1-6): NAGVMQNPRHLVRRRGQEARLRCSPMKGHSHVYWYRQLPEEGLKFMVYLQKENIIDESGMPKERFSAEFPKEGPSILRIQQVVRGDSAAYFCASSPRDSNSPLHFGNGTRLTVT.

This chain's CDR3 is CASRRQGGTEAFF. The CDR3 region has the DNA TGTGCCAGCAGACGACAGGGTGGCACTGAAGCTTTCTTT. The chain joins TRBV28 to TRBJ1-1; the match to TRBD1 covers 7 bases. Germline CDR1 reads MDHEN; CDR2 reads SYDVKM. The CDR3 consists of 13 residues. Trimming took 6 bases from V and 4 from J; bases not matched to a gene: 5.

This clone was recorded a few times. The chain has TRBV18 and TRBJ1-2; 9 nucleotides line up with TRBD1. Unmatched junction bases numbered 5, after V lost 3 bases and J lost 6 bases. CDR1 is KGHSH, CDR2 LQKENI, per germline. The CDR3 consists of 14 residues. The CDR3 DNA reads TGTGCCAGCTCACCGGGGGACAGGGAACATGGCTACACCTTC. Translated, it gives CASSPGDREHGYTF.

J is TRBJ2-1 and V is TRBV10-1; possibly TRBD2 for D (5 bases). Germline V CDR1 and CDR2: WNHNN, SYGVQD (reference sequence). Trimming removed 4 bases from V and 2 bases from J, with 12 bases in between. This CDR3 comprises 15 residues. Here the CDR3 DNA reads TGCGCCAGCAGTGCCAGCGGAACCACCTACAATGAGCAGTTCTTC. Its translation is CASSASGTTYNEQFF.

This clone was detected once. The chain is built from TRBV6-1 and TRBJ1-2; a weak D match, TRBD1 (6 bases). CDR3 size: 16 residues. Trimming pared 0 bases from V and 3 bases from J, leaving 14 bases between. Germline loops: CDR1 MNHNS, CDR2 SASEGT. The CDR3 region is CASSEASTGLYYGYTF. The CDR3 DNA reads TGTGCCAGCAGTGAAGCGTCGACAGGCCTTTACTATGGCTACACCTTC.

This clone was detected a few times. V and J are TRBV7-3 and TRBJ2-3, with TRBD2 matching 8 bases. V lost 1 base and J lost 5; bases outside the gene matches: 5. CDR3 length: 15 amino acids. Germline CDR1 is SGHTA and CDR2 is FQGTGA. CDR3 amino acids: CASSLSGRLGDTQYF. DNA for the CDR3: TGTGCCAGCAGCTTAAGCGGGAGGTTGGGAGATACGCAGTATTTT.

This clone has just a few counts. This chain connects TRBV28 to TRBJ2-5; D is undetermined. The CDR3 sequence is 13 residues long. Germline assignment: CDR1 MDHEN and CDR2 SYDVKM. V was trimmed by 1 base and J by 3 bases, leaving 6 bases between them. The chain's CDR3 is CASSLYMEETQYF. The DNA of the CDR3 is TGTGCCAGCAGTTTATACATGGAAGAGACCCAGTACTTC.